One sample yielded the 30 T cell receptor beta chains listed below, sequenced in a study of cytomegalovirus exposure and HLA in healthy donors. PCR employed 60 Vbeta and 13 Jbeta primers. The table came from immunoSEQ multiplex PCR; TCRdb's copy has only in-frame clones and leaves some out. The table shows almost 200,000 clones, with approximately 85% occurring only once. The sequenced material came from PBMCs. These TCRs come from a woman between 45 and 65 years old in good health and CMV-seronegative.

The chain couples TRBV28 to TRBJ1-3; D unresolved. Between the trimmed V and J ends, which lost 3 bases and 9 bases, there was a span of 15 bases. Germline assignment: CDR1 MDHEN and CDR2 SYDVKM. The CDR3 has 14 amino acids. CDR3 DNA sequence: TGTGCCAGCAGTTTTCCTGAGGGTGGCGGCACCATATATTTT. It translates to CASSFPEGGGTIYF.

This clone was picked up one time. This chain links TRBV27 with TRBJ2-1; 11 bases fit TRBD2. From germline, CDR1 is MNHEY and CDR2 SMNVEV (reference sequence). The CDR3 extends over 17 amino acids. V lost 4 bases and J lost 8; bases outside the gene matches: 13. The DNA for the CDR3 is TGTGCCAGCAGTTCCCTGACTAGCGGGATAAATCGAGATGAGCAGTTCTTC. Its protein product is CASSSLTSGINRDEQFF.

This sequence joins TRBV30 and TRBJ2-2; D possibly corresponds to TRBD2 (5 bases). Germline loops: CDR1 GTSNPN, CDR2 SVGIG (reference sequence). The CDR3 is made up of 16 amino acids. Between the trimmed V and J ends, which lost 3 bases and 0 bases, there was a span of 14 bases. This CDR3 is CAWSHKRQSNTGELFF. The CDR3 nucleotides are TGTGCCTGGAGCCATAAGCGGCAGTCGAACACCGGGGAGCTGTTTTTT.

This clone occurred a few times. The CDR3 here is CASSTLEGGSTEAFF. The CDR3 DNA follows: TGTGCCAGCAGCACACTTGAAGGGGGAAGCACTGAAGCTTTCTTT. The rearrangement joins TRBV5-4 to TRBJ1-1; tentative D call: TRBD1 (6 bases). Per germline, CDR1 SGHNT and CDR2 YYREEE (reference sequence). This CDR3 comprises 15 residues. Deletions cut 4 bases from V and 4 bases from J, with 17 bases between.

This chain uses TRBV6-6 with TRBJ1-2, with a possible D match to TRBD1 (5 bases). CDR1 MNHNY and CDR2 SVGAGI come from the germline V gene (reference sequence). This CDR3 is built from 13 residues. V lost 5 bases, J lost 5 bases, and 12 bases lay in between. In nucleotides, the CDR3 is TGTGCCAGCAGTCCCCAGGGAGGTTATGGCTACACCTTC. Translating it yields CASSPQGGYGYTF.

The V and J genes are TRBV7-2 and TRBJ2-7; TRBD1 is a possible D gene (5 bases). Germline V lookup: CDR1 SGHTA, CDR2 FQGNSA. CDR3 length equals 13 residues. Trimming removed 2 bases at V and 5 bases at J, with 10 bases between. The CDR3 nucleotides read TGTGCCAGCAGCTTATTAAGGGGTCACGAGCAGTACTTC. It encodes CASSLLRGHEQYF.

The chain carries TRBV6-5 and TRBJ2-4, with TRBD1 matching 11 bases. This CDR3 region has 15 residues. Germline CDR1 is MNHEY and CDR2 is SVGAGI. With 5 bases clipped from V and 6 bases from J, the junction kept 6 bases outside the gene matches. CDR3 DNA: TGTGCCAGCAGTAGGACAGGGGGCGGGGGAAACATTCAGTACTTC. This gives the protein CASSRTGGGGNIQYF.

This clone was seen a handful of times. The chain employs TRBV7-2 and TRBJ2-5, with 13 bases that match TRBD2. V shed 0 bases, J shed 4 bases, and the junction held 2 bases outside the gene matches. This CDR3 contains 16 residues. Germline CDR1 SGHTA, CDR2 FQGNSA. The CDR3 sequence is CASSLAGTSGIETQYF. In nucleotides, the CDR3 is TGTGCCAGCAGCTTAGCAGGGACTAGCGGGATAGAGACCCAGTACTTC.

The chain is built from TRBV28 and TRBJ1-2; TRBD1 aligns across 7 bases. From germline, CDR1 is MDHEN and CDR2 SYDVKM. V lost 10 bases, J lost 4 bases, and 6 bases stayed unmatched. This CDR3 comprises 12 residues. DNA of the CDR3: TGTGCCAACTCCCAGGGGGGCTATGGCTACACCTTC. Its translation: CANSQGGYGYTF.

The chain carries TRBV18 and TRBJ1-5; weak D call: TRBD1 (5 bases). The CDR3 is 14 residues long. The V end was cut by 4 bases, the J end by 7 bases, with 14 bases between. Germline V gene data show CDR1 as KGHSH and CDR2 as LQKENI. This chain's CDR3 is CASSQGTGGQPQHF. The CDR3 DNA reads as TGTGCCAGCTCACAGGGGACCGGGGGGCAGCCCCAGCATTTT.

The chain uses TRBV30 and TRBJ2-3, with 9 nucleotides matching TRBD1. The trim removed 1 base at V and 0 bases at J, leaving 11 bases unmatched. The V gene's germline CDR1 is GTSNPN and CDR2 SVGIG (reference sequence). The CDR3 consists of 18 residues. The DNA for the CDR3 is TGTGCCTGGAGTGGCTCCTCACAGGGGGCCACCAGCACAGATACGCAGTATTTT. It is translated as CAWSGSSQGATSTDTQYF.

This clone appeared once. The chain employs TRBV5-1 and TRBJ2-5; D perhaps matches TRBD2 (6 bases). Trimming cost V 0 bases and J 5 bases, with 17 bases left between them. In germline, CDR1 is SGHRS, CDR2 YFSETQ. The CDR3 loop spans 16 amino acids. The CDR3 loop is CASSLGGTRRGETQYF. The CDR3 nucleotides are TGCGCCAGCAGCTTGGGCGGGACCCGTCGGGGGGAGACCCAGTACTTC.

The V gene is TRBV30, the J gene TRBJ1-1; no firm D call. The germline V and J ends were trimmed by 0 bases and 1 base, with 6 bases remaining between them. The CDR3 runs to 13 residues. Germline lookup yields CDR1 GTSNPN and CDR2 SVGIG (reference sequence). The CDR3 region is CAWSVWQNTEAFF. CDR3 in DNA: TGTGCCTGGAGTGTTTGGCAGAACACTGAAGCTTTCTTT. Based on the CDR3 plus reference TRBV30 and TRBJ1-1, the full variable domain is SQTIHQWPATLVQPVGSPLSLECTVEGTSNPNLYWYRQAAGRGLQLLFYSVGIGQISSEVPQNLSASRPQDRQFILSSKKLLLSDSGFYLCAWSVWQNTEAFFGQGTRLTVV.

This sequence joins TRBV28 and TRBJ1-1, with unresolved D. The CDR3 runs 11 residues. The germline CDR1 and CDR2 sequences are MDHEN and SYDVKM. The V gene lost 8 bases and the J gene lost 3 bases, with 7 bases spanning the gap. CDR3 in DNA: TGTGCCAGCCGCCGGGACACTGAAGCTTTCTTT. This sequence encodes CASRRDTEAFF. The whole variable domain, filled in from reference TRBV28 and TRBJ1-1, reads DVKVTQSSRYLVKRTGEKVFLECVQDMDHENMFWYRQDPGLGLRLIYFSYDVKMKEKGDIPEGYSVSREKKERFSLILESASTNQTSMYLCASRRDTEAFFGQGTRLTVV.

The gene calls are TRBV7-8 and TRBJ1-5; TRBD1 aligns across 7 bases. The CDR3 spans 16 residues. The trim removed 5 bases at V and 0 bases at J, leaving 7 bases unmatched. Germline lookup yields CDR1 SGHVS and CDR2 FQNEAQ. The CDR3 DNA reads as TGTGCCAGCAGCGCCAGACAGGGAACTAGCAATCAGCCCCAGCATTTT. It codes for CASSARQGTSNQPQHF. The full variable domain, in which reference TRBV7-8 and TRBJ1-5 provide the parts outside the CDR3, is GAGVSQSPRYKVAKRGQDVALRCDPISGHVSLFWYQQALGQGPEFLTYFQNEAQLDKSGLPSDRFFAERPEGSVSTLKIQRTQQEDSAVYLCASSARQGTSNQPQHFGDGTRLSIL.

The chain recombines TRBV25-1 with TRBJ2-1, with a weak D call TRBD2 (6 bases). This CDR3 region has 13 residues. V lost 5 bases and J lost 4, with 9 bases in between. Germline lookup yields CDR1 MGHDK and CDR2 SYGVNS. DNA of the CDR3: TGTGCCAGCAGTCGGGCGGGGTACAATGAGCAGTTCTTC. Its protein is CASSRAGYNEQFF.

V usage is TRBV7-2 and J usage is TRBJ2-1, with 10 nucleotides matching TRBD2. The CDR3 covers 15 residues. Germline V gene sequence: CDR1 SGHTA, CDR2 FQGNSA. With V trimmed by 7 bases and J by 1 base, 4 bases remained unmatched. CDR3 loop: CASTSTSGSYNEQFF. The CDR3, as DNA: TGTGCCAGCACCTCGACTAGCGGGTCCTACAATGAGCAGTTCTTC.

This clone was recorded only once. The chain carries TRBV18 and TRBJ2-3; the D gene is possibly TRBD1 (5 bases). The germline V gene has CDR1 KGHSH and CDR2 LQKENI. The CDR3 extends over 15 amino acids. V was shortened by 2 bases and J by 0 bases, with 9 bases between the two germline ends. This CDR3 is CASSPLQGSTDTQYF. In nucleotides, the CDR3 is TGTGCCAGCTCACCATTGCAGGGAAGCACAGATACGCAGTATTTT.

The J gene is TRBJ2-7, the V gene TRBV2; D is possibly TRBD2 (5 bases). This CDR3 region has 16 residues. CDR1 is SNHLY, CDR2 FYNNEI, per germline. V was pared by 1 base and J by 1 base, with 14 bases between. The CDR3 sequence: CASSEGQASRSYEQYF. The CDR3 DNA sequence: TGTGCCAGCAGTGAAGGTCAGGCTAGCCGATCCTACGAGCAGTACTTC.

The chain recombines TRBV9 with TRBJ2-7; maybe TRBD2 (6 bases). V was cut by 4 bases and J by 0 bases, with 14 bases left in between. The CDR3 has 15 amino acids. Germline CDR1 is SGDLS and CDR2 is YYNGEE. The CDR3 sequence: CASSPRRGSSYEQYF. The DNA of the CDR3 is TGTGCCAGCAGCCCGAGGCGGGGAAGCTCCTACGAGCAGTACTTC.

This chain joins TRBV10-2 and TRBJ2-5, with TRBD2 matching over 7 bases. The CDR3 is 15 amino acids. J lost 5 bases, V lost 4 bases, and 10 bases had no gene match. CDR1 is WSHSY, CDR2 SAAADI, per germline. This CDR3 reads CASSVAGALLETQYF. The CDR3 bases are TGCGCCAGCAGTGTTGCGGGAGCCCTTCTGGAGACCCAGTACTTC.

CDR3 nucleotides: TGTGCCAGCAGTCGCCCCGGGACTCAATACAATGAGCAGTTCTTC. It specifies CASSRPGTQYNEQFF. This sequence joins TRBV27 and TRBJ2-1, with a weak D call TRBD2 (6 bases). Germline CDR1 reads MNHEY; CDR2 reads SMNVEV (reference sequence). V lost 5 bases and J lost 4, with 15 bases in between. This CDR3 has 15 residues.

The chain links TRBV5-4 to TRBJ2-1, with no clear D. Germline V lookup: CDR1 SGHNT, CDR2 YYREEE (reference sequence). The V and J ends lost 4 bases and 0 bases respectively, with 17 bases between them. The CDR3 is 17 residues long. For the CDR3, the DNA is TGTGCCAGCAGCCCTTACCCCTCGGTGAGCTCCTACAATGAGCAGTTCTTC. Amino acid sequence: CASSPYPSVSSYNEQFF. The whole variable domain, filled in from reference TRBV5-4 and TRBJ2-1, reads ETGVTQSPTHLIKTRGQQVTLRCSSQSGHNTVSWYQQALGQGPQFIFQYYREEENGRGNFPPRFSGLQFPNYSSELNVNALELDDSALYLCASSPYPSVSSYNEQFFGPGTRLTVL.

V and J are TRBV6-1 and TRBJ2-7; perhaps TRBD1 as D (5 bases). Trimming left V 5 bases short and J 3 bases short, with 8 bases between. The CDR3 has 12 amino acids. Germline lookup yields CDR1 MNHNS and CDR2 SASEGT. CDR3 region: CASSSGIYEQYF. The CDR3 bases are TGTGCCAGCAGTTCAGGGATCTACGAGCAGTACTTC.

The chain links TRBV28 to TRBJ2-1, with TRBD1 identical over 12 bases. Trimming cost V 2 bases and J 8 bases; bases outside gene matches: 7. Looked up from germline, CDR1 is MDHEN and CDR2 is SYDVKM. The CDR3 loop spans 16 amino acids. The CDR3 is CASSLIGTGGWDEQFF. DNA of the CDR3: TGTGCCAGCAGTTTAATAGGGACAGGGGGCTGGGATGAGCAGTTCTTC. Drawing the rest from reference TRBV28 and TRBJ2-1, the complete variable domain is DVKVTQSSRYLVKRTGEKVFLECVQDMDHENMFWYRQDPGLGLRLIYFSYDVKMKEKGDIPEGYSVSREKKERFSLILESASTNQTSMYLCASSLIGTGGWDEQFFGPGTRLTVL.

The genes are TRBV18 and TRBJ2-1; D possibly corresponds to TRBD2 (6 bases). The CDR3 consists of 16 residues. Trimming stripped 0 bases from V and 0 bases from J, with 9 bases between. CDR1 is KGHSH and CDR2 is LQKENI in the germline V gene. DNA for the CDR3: TGTGCCAGCTCACCACCGGTCGGGAGCTCCTACAATGAGCAGTTCTTC. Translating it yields CASSPPVGSSYNEQFF.

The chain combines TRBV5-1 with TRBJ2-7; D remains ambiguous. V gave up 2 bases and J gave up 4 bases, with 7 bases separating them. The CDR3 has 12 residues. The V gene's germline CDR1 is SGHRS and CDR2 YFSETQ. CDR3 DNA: TGCGCCAGCAGCTTCGAGCGTTACGAGCAGTACTTC. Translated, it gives CASSFERYEQYF.

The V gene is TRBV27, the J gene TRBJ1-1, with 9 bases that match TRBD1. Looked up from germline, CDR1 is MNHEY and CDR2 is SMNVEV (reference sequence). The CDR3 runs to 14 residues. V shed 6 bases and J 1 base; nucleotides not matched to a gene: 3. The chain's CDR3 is CASRMGQGNTEAFF. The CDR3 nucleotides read TGTGCCAGCAGAATGGGACAGGGGAACACTGAAGCTTTCTTT.

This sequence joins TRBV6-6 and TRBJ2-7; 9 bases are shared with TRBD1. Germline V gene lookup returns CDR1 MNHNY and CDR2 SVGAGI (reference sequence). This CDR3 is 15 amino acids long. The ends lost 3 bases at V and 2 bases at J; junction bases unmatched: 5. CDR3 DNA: TGTGCCAGCAGTTATGGACAGGGGATACCCTACGAGCAGTACTTC. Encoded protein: CASSYGQGIPYEQYF.

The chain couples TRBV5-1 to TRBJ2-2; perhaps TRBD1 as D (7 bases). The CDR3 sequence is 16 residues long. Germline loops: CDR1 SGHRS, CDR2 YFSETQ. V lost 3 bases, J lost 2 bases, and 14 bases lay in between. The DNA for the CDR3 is TGCGCCAGCAGCTGGGGGGACAGAGACAACACCGGGGAGCTGTTTTTT. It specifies CASSWGDRDNTGELFF.